This is a list of T cell receptor beta chains from one sample in a study of graft-versus-host responses after intestinal transplantation. Assay used: immunoSEQ multiplex PCR; TCRdb lists only in-frame clones, some missing. Of some 45,000 clones listed, roughly nine tenths were seen once; the top ten hold roughly 4.5%. This specimen consisted of PBMCs, obtained 524 days after transplant. All receptors come from a human patient who received an intestinal transplant, so some T cells may come from the graft donor. CDR3s include the opening cysteine and the closing phenylalanine or tryptophan. Fields, in order: clone size, V gene, J gene, CDR3 length, CDR3 protein. A clone size is listed for some rows: how often the clone was seen (once, few, many), or a class if it is expanded.

few	TRBV10-3	TRBJ2-3	15	CAISPTGTSTDTQYF
-	TRBV5-1	TRBJ2-5	12	CASSFRGQEQYF
-	TRBV6-1	TRBJ2-7	13	CASSEASSYEQYF
-	TRBV29-1	TRBJ2-7	15	CSVRTGWGLSYEQYF
-	TRBV28	TRBJ2-7	11	CASSHGGEQYF
-	TRBV7-8	TRBJ1-1	17	CASSLAWGGTKSTEAFF
few	TRBV19	TRBJ2-7	13	CASSGTNSYEQYF
-	TRBV11-3	TRBJ2-2	19	CASSLATTSGRGNTGELFF
-	TRBV28	TRBJ2-6	13	CAACTPGANVLTF
-	TRBV5-6	TRBJ1-1	13	CASSSVGQPEAFF
-	TRBV14	TRBJ2-5	14	CASSQGLAKGTQYF
once	TRBV30	TRBJ2-5	13	CAWIRRDQETQYF
-	TRBV19	TRBJ2-3	14	CASAAGGLTDTQYF
-	TRBV7-2	TRBJ1-6	16	CASSSRGGSNNSPLHF
-	TRBV28	TRBJ2-5	17	CASSRVLIELAGETQYF
-	TRBV4-1	TRBJ2-7	16	CASSQDAAAGHYEQYF
-	TRBV27	TRBJ2-3	14	CASSFNRGRDTQYF
-	TRBV7-3	TRBJ2-1	18	CASSLIRRAGVSHNEQFF
-	TRBV25-1	TRBJ2-5	11	CASKWGETQYF
once	TRBV19	TRBJ1-1	13	CATRQVPRTEAFF
-	TRBV5-4	TRBJ1-1	11	CASGHNTEAFF
-	TRBV6-5	TRBJ1-5	15	CASSPSRGGNQPQHF
-	TRBV9	TRBJ1-4	18	CASSVGSGSTLDNEKLFF
-	TRBV10-3	TRBJ1-5	15	CAISESEYSNQPQHF
-	TRBV19	TRBJ2-6	18	CATSVRDRAISGANVLTF
-	TRBV7-2	TRBJ2-1	16	CASSLAGTSGIDEQFF
once	TRBV4-3	TRBJ1-6	13	CASSAREVTPLHF
-	TRBV4-1	TRBJ1-1	13	CASSGTGVTEAFF
-	TRBV10-3	TRBJ1-1	13	CAITRTSNTEAFF
-	TRBV10-3	TRBJ2-2	16	CAISFGTGANTGELFF
-	TRBV9	TRBJ2-1	17	CASSAGIGRGSDNEQFF
-	TRBV11-1	TRBJ2-7	14	CASSLVARPYEQYF
-	TRBV28	TRBJ2-3	16	CASSLIRGWDTDTQYF
-	TRBV6-5	TRBJ1-4	14	CARIPEWAGEKLFF
-	TRBV9	TRBJ2-7	15	CASSVGVAASYEQYF
-	TRBV27	-	14	CASSSGGGGYEQYF
once	TRBV7-3	TRBJ2-2	15	CASRGLAGADGELFF
-	TRBV30	TRBJ2-3	13	CAWSSLDTDTQYF
-	TRBV2	TRBJ1-5	15	CASSGTGGGPQPQHF
-	TRBV5-4	TRBJ2-7	15	CASSLGQGASYEQYF
once	TRBV14	TRBJ2-5	14	CASSTTGHLETQYF
-	TRBV21-1	TRBJ1-2	21	CASSKEGRGDRGLTLNYGYTF
-	TRBV19	TRBJ2-7	14	CASSPMGALDEQYF
-	TRBV28	TRBJ1-5	14	CASSLLGGNQPQHF
-	TRBV30	TRBJ2-1	14	CAWSLGTLYNEQFF
-	TRBV4-1	TRBJ1-2	15	CASSLPDRGHFGYTF
-	TRBV4-1	TRBJ2-7	17	CASSPLRTGSQFYEQYF
-	TRBV5-5	TRBJ1-1	16	CASSLITGRGNTEAFF
-	TRBV30	TRBJ1-2	13	CAWSAHVSHGYTF
-	TRBV9	TRBJ2-2	16	CASSVASGMKTGELFF
-	TRBV27	TRBJ1-5	11	CASGNIVTQHF
-	TRBV11-3	TRBJ2-2	16	CASSTTGTGGTGELFF
-	TRBV10-3	TRBJ1-2	15	CAISESRDRTYGYTF
-	TRBV5-1	TRBJ2-5	12	CASRSTGETQYF